The clone carrying this T cell receptor (beta chain) appeared a few times. Its specificity is not known. Trimming took off 8 bases at V and 1 base at J, with 9 bases between the two ends. The CDR3 sequence is 13 residues long. CDR1 is GTSNPN and CDR2 is SVGIG in the germline V gene (reference sequence). This entry comes from a study of cytomegalovirus exposure and HLA in healthy donors. Study-level findings and limits: CMV serostatus was the only recorded immune exposure for donors. Later genetic work tied a missense DCLRE1C variant to beta-chain V and J trimming. A later analysis reportedly found that, within productive TCRs, an Asian-associated ancestry cluster had fewer N-insertions than the mean observed across the approximately 670 donors.

60 Vbeta and 13 Jbeta primers were used in PCR. The data were produced by immunoSEQ multiplex PCR, yet TCRdb's version contains in-frame clones alone and is incomplete. This sample has some 150,000 clones, with 65% to 75% found just once. This chain joins TRBV30 and TRBJ2-6; D possibly corresponds to TRBD2 (5 bases). The receptor's source is a man aged 25 to 40 in good health and CMV-seronegative. The sequencing input was PBMCs. This CDR3 is CAQGLSGANVLTF. DNA of the CDR3: TGTGCCCAAGGACTTTCTGGGGCCAACGTCCTGACTTTC.